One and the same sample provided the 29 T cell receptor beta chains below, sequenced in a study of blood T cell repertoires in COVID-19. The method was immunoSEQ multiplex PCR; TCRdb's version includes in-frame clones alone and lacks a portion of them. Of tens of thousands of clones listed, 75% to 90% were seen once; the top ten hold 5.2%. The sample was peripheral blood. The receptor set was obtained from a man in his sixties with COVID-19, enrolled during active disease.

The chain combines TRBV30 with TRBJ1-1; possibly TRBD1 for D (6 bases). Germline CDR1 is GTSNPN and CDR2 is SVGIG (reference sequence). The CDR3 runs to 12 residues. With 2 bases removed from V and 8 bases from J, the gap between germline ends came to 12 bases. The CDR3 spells CAWSPGQPEAFF. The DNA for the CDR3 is TGTGCCTGGAGTCCCGGACAGCCAGAAGCTTTCTTT.

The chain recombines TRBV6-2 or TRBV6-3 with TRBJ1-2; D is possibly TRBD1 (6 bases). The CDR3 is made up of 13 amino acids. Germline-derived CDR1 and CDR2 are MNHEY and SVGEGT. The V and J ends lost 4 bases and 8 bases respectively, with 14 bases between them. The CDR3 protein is CASSSTGRVGYTF. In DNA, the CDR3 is TGTGCCAGCAGTTCGACAGGCCGGGTAGGCTACACCTTC.

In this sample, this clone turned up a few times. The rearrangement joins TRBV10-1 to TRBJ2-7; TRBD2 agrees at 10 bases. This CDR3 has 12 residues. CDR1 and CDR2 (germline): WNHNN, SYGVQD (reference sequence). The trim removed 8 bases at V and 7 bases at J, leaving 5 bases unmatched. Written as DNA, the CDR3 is TGCGCCAGCTCTAGCGGGAGTTTAGAGCAGTACTTC. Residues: CASSSGSLEQYF.

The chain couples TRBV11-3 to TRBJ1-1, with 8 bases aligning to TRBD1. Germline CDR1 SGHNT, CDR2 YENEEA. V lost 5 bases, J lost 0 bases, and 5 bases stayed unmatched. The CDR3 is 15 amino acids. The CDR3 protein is CASSARQGMNTEAFF. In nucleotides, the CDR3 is TGTGCCAGCAGCGCCAGACAGGGGATGAACACTGAAGCTTTCTTT.

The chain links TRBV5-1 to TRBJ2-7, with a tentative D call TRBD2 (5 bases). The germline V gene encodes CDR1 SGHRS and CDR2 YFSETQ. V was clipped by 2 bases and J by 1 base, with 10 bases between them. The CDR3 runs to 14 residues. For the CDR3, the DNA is TGCGCCAGCAGCTTTCGGGGTCGTTCCTACGAGCAGTACTTC. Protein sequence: CASSFRGRSYEQYF.

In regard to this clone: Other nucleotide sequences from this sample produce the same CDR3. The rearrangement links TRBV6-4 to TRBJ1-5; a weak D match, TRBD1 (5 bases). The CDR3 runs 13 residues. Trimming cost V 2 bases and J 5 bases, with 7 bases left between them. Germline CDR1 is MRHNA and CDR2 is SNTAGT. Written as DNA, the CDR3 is TGTGCCAGCAGTGACGGAGGGGATCAGCCCCAGCATTTT. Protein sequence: CASSDGGDQPQHF.

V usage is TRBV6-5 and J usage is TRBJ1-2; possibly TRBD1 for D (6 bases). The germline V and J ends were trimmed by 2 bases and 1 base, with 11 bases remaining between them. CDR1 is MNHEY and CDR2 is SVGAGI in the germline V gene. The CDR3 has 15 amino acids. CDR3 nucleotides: TGTGCCAGCAGTTACGGGGACACCGTTAACTATGGCTACACCTTC. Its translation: CASSYGDTVNYGYTF.

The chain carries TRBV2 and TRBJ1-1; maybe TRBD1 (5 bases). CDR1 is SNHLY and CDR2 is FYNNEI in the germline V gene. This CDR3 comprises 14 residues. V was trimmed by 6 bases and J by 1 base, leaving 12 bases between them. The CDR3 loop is CASRRTPSNTEAFF. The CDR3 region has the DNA TGTGCCAGCAGGAGGACACCTTCGAACACTGAAGCTTTCTTT. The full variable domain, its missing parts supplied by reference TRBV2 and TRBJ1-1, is EPEVTQTPSHQVTQMGQEVILRCVPISNHLYFYWYRQILGQKVEFLVSFYNNEISEKSEIFDDQFSVERPDGSNFTLKIRSTKLEDSAMYFCASRRTPSNTEAFFGQGTRLTVV.

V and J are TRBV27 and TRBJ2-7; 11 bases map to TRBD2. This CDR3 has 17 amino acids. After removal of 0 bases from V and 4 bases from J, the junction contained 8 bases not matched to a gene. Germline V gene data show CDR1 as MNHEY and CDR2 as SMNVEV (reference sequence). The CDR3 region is CASSLSPPGLAEYEQYF. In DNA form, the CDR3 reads TGTGCCAGCAGTTTATCGCCCCCGGGACTAGCGGAATACGAGCAGTACTTC.

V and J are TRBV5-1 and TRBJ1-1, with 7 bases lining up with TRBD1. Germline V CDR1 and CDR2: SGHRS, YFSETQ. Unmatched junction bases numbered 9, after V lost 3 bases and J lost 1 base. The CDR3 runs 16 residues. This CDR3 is CASSSLDRDQNTEAFF. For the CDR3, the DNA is TGCGCCAGCAGCTCCCTAGACAGGGACCAGAACACTGAAGCTTTCTTT.

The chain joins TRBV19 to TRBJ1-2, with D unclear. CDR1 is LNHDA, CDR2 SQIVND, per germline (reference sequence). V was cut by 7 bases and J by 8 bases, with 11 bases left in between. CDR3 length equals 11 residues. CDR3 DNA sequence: TGTGCCAGTATAGGCCGCGGGGGCTACACCTTC. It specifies CASIGRGGYTF.

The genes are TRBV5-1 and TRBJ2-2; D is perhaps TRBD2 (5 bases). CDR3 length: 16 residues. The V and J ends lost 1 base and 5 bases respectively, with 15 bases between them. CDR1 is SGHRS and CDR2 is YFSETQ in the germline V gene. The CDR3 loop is CASSLMGGGVTGELFF. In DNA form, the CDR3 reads TGCGCCAGCAGCTTGATGGGTGGAGGAGTTACCGGGGAGCTGTTTTTT.

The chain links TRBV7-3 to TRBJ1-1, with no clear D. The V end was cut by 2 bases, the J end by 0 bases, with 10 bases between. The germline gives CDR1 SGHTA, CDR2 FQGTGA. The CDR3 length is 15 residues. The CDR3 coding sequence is TGTGCCAGCAGCTTAGAGGTGATCATGAACACTGAAGCTTTCTTT. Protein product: CASSLEVIMNTEAFF.

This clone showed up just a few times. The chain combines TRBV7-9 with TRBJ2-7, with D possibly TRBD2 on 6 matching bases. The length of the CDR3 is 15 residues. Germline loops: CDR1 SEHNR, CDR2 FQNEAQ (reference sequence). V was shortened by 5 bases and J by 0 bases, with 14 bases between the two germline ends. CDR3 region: CASSADGGPSYEQYF. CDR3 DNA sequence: TGTGCCAGCAGCGCCGACGGGGGACCCTCCTACGAGCAGTACTTC.

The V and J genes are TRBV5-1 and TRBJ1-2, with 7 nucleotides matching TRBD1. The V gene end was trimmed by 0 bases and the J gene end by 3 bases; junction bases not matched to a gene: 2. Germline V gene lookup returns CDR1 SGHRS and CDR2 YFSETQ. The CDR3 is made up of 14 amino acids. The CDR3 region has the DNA TGCGCCAGCAGCTTGGGGGACAGCCACTATGGCTACACCTTC. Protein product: CASSLGDSHYGYTF. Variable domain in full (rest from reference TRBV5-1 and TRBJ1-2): KAGVTQTPRYLIKTRGQQVTLSCSPISGHRSVSWYQQTPGQGLQFLFEYFSETQRNKGNFPGRFSGRQFSNSRSEMNVSTLELGDSALYLCASSLGDSHYGYTFGSGTRLTVV.

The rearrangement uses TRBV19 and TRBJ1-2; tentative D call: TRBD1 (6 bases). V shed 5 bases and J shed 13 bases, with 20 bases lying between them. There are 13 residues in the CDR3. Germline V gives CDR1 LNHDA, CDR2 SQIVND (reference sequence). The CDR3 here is CASSHREFESLTF. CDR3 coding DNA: TGTGCCAGTAGTCACAGGGAATTTGAGTCGCTCACCTTC.

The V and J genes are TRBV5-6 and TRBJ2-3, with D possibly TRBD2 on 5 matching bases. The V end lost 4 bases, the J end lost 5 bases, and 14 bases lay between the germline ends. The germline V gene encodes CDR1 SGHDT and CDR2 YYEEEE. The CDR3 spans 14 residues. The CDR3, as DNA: TGTGCCAGCAGCGCCGGGGAGCTTGGAGATACGCAGTATTTT. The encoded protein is CASSAGELGDTQYF. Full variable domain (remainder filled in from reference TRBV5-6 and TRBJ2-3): DAGVTQSPTHLIKTRGQQVTLRCSPKSGHDTVSWYQQALGQGPQFIFQYYEEEERQRGNFPDRFSGHQFPNYSSELNVNALLLGDSALYLCASSAGELGDTQYFGPGTRLTVL.

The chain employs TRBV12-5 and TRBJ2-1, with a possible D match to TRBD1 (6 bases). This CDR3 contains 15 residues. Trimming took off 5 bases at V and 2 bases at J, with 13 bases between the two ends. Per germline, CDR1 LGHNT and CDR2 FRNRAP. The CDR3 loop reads CASGPPKGAYNEQFF. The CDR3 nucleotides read TGTGCTAGTGGTCCGCCGAAGGGGGCCTACAATGAGCAGTTCTTC.

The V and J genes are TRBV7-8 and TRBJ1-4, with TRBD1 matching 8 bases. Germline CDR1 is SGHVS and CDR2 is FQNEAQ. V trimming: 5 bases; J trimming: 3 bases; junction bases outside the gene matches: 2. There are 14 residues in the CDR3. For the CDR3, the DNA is TGTGCCAGCAGCGAACAGGGGGCTAATGAAAAACTGTTTTTT. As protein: CASSEQGANEKLFF. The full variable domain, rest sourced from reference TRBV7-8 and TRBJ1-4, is GAGVSQSPRYKVAKRGQDVALRCDPISGHVSLFWYQQALGQGPEFLTYFQNEAQLDKSGLPSDRFFAERPEGSVSTLKIQRTQQEDSAVYLCASSEQGANEKLFFGSGTQLSVL.

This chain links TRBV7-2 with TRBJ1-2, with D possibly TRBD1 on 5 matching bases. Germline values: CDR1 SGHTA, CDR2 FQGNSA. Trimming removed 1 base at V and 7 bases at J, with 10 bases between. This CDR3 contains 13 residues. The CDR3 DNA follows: TGTGCCAGCAGCTTAGGACAGAAGGGTGGCTACACCTTC. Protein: CASSLGQKGGYTF.

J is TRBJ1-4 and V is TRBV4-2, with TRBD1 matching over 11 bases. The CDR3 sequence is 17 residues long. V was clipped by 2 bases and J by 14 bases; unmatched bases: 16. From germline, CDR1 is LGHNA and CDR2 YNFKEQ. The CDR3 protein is CASSQTGTGGPIGILFF. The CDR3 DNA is TGTGCCAGCAGCCAAACCGGGACAGGGGGACCCATTGGTATCCTGTTTTTT.

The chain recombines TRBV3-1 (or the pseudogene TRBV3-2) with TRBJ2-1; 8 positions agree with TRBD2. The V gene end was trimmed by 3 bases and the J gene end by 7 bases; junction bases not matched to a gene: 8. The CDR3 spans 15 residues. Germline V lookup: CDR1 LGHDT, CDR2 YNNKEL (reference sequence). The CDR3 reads CASSQPGGGENEQFF. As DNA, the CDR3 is TGTGCCAGCAGCCAGCCGGGGGGGGGCGAGAATGAGCAGTTCTTC.

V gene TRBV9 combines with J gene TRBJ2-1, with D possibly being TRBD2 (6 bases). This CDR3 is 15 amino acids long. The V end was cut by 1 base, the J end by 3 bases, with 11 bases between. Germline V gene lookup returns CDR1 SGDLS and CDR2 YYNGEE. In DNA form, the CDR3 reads TGTGCCAGCAGCGTAACGGGAGAGGGCTACAATGAGCAGTTCTTC. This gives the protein CASSVTGEGYNEQFF.

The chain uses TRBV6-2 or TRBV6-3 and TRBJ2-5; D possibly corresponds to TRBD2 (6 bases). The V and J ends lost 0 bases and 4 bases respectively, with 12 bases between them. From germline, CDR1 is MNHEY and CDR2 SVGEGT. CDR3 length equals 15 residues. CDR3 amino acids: CASSYSGGALETQYF. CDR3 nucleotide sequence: TGTGCCAGCAGTTACTCGGGAGGAGCTCTAGAGACCCAGTACTTC.

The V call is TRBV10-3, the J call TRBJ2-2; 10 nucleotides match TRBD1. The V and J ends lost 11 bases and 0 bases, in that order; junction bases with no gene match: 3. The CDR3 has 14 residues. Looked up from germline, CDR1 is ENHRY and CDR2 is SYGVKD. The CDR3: CAAGQGANTGELFF. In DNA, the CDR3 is TGTGCCGCCGGACAGGGGGCGAACACCGGGGAGCTGTTTTTT.

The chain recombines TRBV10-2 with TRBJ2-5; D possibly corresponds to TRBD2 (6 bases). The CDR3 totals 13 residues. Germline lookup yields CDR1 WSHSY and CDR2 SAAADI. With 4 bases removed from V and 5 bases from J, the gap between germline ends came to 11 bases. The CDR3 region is CASSGGRRETQYF. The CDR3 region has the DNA TGCGCCAGCAGTGGGGGGAGGAGGGAGACCCAGTACTTC.

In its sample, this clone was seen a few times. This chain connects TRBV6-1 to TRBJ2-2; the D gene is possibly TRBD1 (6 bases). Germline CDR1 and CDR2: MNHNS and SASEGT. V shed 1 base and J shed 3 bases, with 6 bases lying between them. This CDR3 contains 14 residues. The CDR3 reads CASSEDRDTGELFF. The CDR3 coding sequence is TGTGCCAGCAGTGAAGACAGGGACACCGGGGAGCTGTTTTTT.

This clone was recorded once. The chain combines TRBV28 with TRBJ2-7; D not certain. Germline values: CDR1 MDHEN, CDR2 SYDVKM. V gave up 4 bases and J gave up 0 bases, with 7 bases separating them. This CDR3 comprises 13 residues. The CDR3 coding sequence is TGTGCCAGCAGTTGGGCCAACTCCTACGAGCAGTACTTC. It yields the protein CASSWANSYEQYF.

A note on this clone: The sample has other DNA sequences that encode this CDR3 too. CDR3 amino acids: CATSGGAGTEAFF. The DNA of the CDR3 is TGTGCCACCAGTGGCGGGGCCGGGACTGAAGCTTTCTTT. The rearrangement joins TRBV24-1 to TRBJ1-1; possibly TRBD1 for D (5 bases). V was trimmed by 5 bases and J by 5 bases, leaving 11 bases between them. The germline gives CDR1 KGHDR, CDR2 SFDVKD. This CDR3 region has 13 residues.